This is a list of T cell receptor beta chains from one sample in a study of blood T cell repertoires in COVID-19. Generated by immunoSEQ multiplex PCR, the TCRdb table keeps only in-frame clones and is missing some. The sample has around 100,000 clones, 85% seen once; the top ten hold 2.1%. The specimen was peripheral blood. All receptors derive from a human donor in a cohort sampled during active COVID-19. Both conserved end residues are part of each CDR3. Fields, in order: clone size, V gene, J gene, D gene, CDR3 protein, CDR3 DNA. D genes are given only for firm matches. Where a row states a size, it is once, few, many or the class of an expanded clone; other rows omit it.

clone size: -; V gene: TRBV15; J gene: TRBJ2-2; D gene: -; CDR3 protein: CATRRGGETGELFF; CDR3 DNA: TGTGCCACCAGAAGAGGCGGCGAGACCGGGGAGCTGTTTTTT
clone size: -; V gene: TRBV5-1; J gene: TRBJ2-2; D gene: -; CDR3 protein: CASTIQGETGELFF; CDR3 DNA: TGCGCCAGCACGATACAGGGAGAAACCGGGGAGCTGTTTTTT
clone size: once; V gene: TRBV4-1; J gene: TRBJ2-3; D gene: TRBD2; CDR3 protein: CASSQGLAGVTRGDTQYF; CDR3 DNA: TGCGCCAGCAGCCAAGGACTAGCGGGGGTGACTCGGGGAGATACGCAGTATTTT
clone size: -; V gene: TRBV24-1; J gene: TRBJ2-3; D gene: -; CDR3 protein: CATSFASTDTQYF; CDR3 DNA: TGTGCCACCAGTTTCGCGAGCACAGATACGCAGTATTTT
clone size: once; V gene: TRBV20-1; J gene: TRBJ2-1; D gene: -; CDR3 protein: CRGRGEQFF; CDR3 DNA: TGCCGGGGGAGGGGGGAGCAGTTCTTC
clone size: -; V gene: TRBV13; J gene: TRBJ2-3; D gene: -; CDR3 protein: CASSLSSLSTDTQYF; CDR3 DNA: TGTGCCAGCAGCTTATCGTCCCTGAGCACAGATACGCAGTATTTT
clone size: -; V gene: TRBV3-1/TRBV3-2; J gene: TRBJ1-5; D gene: -; CDR3 protein: CASSQAPRGLSINQPQHF; CDR3 DNA: TGTGCCAGCAGCCAAGCCCCCCGTGGGCTTTCTATTAATCAGCCCCAGCATTTT
clone size: -; V gene: TRBV9; J gene: TRBJ2-7; D gene: -; CDR3 protein: CASSVGAQGREQYF; CDR3 DNA: TGTGCCAGCAGCGTAGGGGCCCAGGGCAGAGAGCAGTACTTC
clone size: -; V gene: TRBV7-2; J gene: TRBJ2-4; D gene: TRBD2; CDR3 protein: CASSDTSGSAKNIQYF; CDR3 DNA: TGTGCCAGCAGCGACACTAGCGGGAGTGCCAAAAACATTCAGTACTTC
clone size: -; V gene: TRBV10-3; J gene: TRBJ1-2; D gene: TRBD1; CDR3 protein: CAISGQGVNYGYTF; CDR3 DNA: TGTGCCATCAGTGGGCAGGGGGTTAACTATGGCTACACCTTC
clone size: -; V gene: TRBV3-1/TRBV3-2; J gene: TRBJ2-1; D gene: TRBD1; CDR3 protein: CASSRDGTANEQFF; CDR3 DNA: TGTGCCAGCAGCCGCGATGGGACAGCAAATGAGCAGTTCTTC
clone size: -; V gene: TRBV6-6; J gene: TRBJ2-1; D gene: TRBD1; CDR3 protein: CASSYSQTGAYNEQFF; CDR3 DNA: TGTGCCAGCAGTTACTCTCAGACAGGGGCCTACAATGAGCAGTTCTTC
clone size: -; V gene: TRBV7-9; J gene: TRBJ2-2; D gene: TRBD2; CDR3 protein: CASSLSTSAGELFF; CDR3 DNA: TGTGCCAGCAGCTTAAGTACTAGCGCCGGGGAGCTGTTTTTT
clone size: -; V gene: TRBV20-1; J gene: TRBJ1-1; D gene: -; CDR3 protein: CSASSAGLNTEAFF; CDR3 DNA: TGCAGTGCTAGTTCAGCAGGGCTGAACACTGAAGCTTTCTTT
clone size: -; V gene: TRBV30; J gene: TRBJ2-1; D gene: -; CDR3 protein: CAWSTNGRGYNEQFF; CDR3 DNA: TGTGCCTGGAGTACTAACGGCAGGGGCTACAATGAGCAGTTCTTC
clone size: -; V gene: TRBV3-1/TRBV3-2; J gene: TRBJ1-6; D gene: -; CDR3 protein: CASSPYYRVENSPLHF; CDR3 DNA: TGTGCCAGCAGCCCCTACTACAGGGTGGAAAATTCACCCCTCCACTTT
clone size: -; V gene: TRBV19; J gene: TRBJ1-2; D gene: -; CDR3 protein: CATQDGGGPNYGYTF; CDR3 DNA: TGTGCCACCCAAGACGGCGGGGGACCTAACTATGGCTACACCTTC
clone size: -; V gene: TRBV6-5; J gene: TRBJ1-1; D gene: TRBD1; CDR3 protein: CASSRNPGTVGAFF; CDR3 DNA: TGTGCCAGCAGCCGAAACCCGGGGACAGTCGGAGCTTTCTTT
clone size: -; V gene: TRBV7-2; J gene: TRBJ2-1; D gene: TRBD2; CDR3 protein: CASSLRLADSYNEQFF; CDR3 DNA: TGTGCCAGCAGCCTCCGCCTAGCGGACTCCTACAATGAGCAGTTCTTC
clone size: -; V gene: TRBV9; J gene: TRBJ2-5; D gene: -; CDR3 protein: CASSSQAQVAETQYF; CDR3 DNA: TGTGCCAGCAGCTCACAAGCTCAGGTCGCGGAGACCCAGTACTTC
clone size: -; V gene: TRBV2; J gene: TRBJ1-1; D gene: -; CDR3 protein: CASSGQWGVTEAFF; CDR3 DNA: TGTGCCAGCAGTGGCCAGTGGGGAGTTACTGAAGCTTTCTTT
clone size: -; V gene: TRBV19; J gene: TRBJ1-3; D gene: -; CDR3 protein: CASAPLAGFLSGNTIYF; CDR3 DNA: TGTGCCAGTGCGCCCTTGGCGGGGTTCCTCTCTGGAAACACCATATATTTT
clone size: many; V gene: TRBV10-3; J gene: TRBJ2-1; D gene: -; CDR3 protein: CAISVDGVTYNEQFF; CDR3 DNA: TGTGCCATCAGTGTGGACGGGGTAACCTACAATGAGCAGTTCTTC
clone size: -; V gene: TRBV28; J gene: TRBJ1-1; D gene: TRBD1; CDR3 protein: CASSSTGQGPEAFF; CDR3 DNA: TGTGCCAGCAGTTCAACGGGACAGGGGCCAGAAGCTTTCTTT
clone size: -; V gene: TRBV19; J gene: TRBJ1-1; D gene: -; CDR3 protein: CASSITGVMNTEAFF; CDR3 DNA: TGTGCCAGTAGTATAACCGGGGTTATGAACACTGAAGCTTTCTTT
clone size: few; V gene: TRBV7-2; J gene: TRBJ2-2; D gene: TRBD2; CDR3 protein: CASSLRGGTGELFF; CDR3 DNA: TGTGCCAGCAGCTTGCGGGGAGGGACCGGGGAGCTGTTTTTT
clone size: -; V gene: TRBV5-1; J gene: TRBJ2-7; D gene: -; CDR3 protein: CASSLIPGSYEQYF; CDR3 DNA: TGCGCCAGCAGCTTGATCCCAGGGTCCTACGAGCAGTACTTC
clone size: -; V gene: TRBV15; J gene: TRBJ2-7; D gene: -; CDR3 protein: CATSRPRGGPYEQYF; CDR3 DNA: TGTGCCACCAGCAGACCGCGTGGGGGCCCCTACGAGCAGTACTTC
clone size: -; V gene: TRBV7-9; J gene: TRBJ2-5; D gene: TRBD2; CDR3 protein: CASSLTRERDPEETQYF; CDR3 DNA: TGTGCCAGCAGCCTTACTCGGGAGCGGGACCCCGAGGAGACCCAGTACTTC
clone size: -; V gene: TRBV7-2; J gene: TRBJ2-7; D gene: TRBD2; CDR3 protein: CASSPGLAGRTYEQYF; CDR3 DNA: TGTGCCAGCAGCCCGGGACTAGCGGGGCGAACCTACGAGCAGTACTTC
clone size: -; V gene: TRBV3-1/TRBV3-2; J gene: TRBJ2-7; D gene: TRBD1; CDR3 protein: CASSQDLGPTGGRNEQYF; CDR3 DNA: TGTGCCAGCAGCCAAGATCTAGGACCGACAGGGGGAAGAAACGAGCAGTACTTC
clone size: -; V gene: TRBV28; J gene: TRBJ1-2; D gene: -; CDR3 protein: CASSRTGRVTYGYTF; CDR3 DNA: TGTGCCAGCAGTCGCACGGGTCGAGTTACTTATGGCTACACCTTC
clone size: -; V gene: TRBV21-1; J gene: TRBJ1-1; D gene: -; CDR3 protein: CASSSQRARQDEAFF; CDR3 DNA: TGTGCCAGCAGCTCGCAACGGGCCCGACAGGATGAAGCTTTCTTT
clone size: few; V gene: TRBV9; J gene: TRBJ1-5; D gene: -; CDR3 protein: CASSVGPNNQPQHF; CDR3 DNA: TGTGCCAGCAGCGTAGGTCCAAACAATCAGCCCCAGCATTTT
clone size: -; V gene: TRBV7-9; J gene: TRBJ2-1; D gene: TRBD1; CDR3 protein: CASSPRTGNYNEQFF; CDR3 DNA: TGTGCCAGCAGCCCCCGGACAGGGAATTACAATGAGCAGTTCTTC
clone size: -; V gene: TRBV7-9; J gene: TRBJ1-5; D gene: TRBD1; CDR3 protein: CASSPTGGFQPQHF; CDR3 DNA: TGTGCCAGCAGCCCGACAGGGGGCTTTCAGCCCCAGCATTTT
clone size: -; V gene: TRBV4-3; J gene: TRBJ1-1; D gene: TRBD1; CDR3 protein: CASSKGTGEGNTEAFF; CDR3 DNA: TGCGCCAGCAGCAAAGGGACAGGGGAAGGGAACACTGAAGCTTTCTTT
clone size: -; V gene: TRBV3-1/TRBV3-2; J gene: TRBJ2-5; D gene: -; CDR3 protein: CASSQVTGRGETQYF; CDR3 DNA: TGTGCCAGCAGCCAGGTAACAGGGCGCGGAGAGACCCAGTACTTC
clone size: -; V gene: TRBV5-1; J gene: TRBJ2-7; D gene: -; CDR3 protein: CASSLTGTSYEQYF; CDR3 DNA: TGCGCCAGCAGCTTGACAGGGACCTCCTACGAGCAGTACTTC
clone size: -; V gene: TRBV29-1; J gene: TRBJ1-1; D gene: -; CDR3 protein: CSVRPRGENTEAFF; CDR3 DNA: TGCAGCGTCCGCCCTCGGGGGGAGAACACTGAAGCTTTCTTT
clone size: -; V gene: TRBV6-5; J gene: TRBJ2-7; D gene: TRBD2; CDR3 protein: CASSYSGGRVVYEQYF; CDR3 DNA: TGTGCCAGCAGTTACTCTGGTGGGAGGGTGGTTTACGAGCAGTACTTC
clone size: -; V gene: TRBV2; J gene: TRBJ1-1; D gene: -; CDR3 protein: CASSEAGETEAFF; CDR3 DNA: TGTGCCAGCAGTGAAGCCGGGGAGACTGAAGCTTTCTTT
clone size: -; V gene: TRBV21-1; J gene: TRBJ2-1; D gene: -; CDR3 protein: CASSGGVSYNEQFF; CDR3 DNA: TGTGCCAGTAGCGGGGGGGTCTCCTACAATGAGCAGTTCTTC